Listed below are T cell receptor beta chains from one sample, sequenced in a study of OX40 agonist ivuxolimab in advanced cancers. Method: immunoSEQ multiplex PCR; TCRdb's copy keeps in-frame clones and lacks some. The sample includes 18,000 or so clones, about 89% seen only once; the top ten take roughly 30%. The sample was CD4+ or CD8+ T cells sorted from blood, taken in a trial of the OX40 agonist ivuxolimab. The receptors here all came from an adult with an advanced solid tumor such as melanoma, head and neck, liver or kidney cancer. The CDR3 runs from the conserved cysteine through the conserved F or W. Fields, in order: V gene, J gene, D gene, clone size, CDR3 protein, CDR3 DNA. A D gene is named only where the DNA matches it firmly. Clone size, where shown, is once, few, many, or a class for clones that have expanded.

TRBV27	TRBJ2-4	-	-	CASSLQGPGGFVNIQYF	TGTGCCAGCAGTTTACAGGGACCAGGTGGGTTTGTTAACATTCAGTACTTC
TRBV10-1	TRBJ2-3	TRBD1	-	CALGQGAFLTYTDTQYF	TGCGCCCTAGGACAGGGGGCCTTCTTGACCTACACAGATACGCAGTATTTT
TRBV30	TRBJ2-7	-	few	CAWSTADEQYF	TGTGCCTGGAGTACCGCAGACGAGCAGTACTTC
TRBV6-5	TRBJ2-2	-	once	CASSYSASNTGELFF	TGTGCCAGCAGTTATAGCGCTTCGAACACCGGGGAGCTGTTTTTT
TRBV6-6	TRBJ2-1	-	-	CASSSLQPKVYNEQFF	TGTGCCAGCAGTTCTCTCCAACCCAAAGTCTACAATGAGCAGTTCTTC
TRBV27	TRBJ2-1	-	-	CASSLVGIVSYNEQFF	TGTGCCAGCAGTTTGGTGGGGATCGTCTCCTACAATGAGCAGTTCTTC
TRBV5-6	TRBJ1-2	TRBD1	-	CASTRTGYAYTF	TGTGCCAGCACCAGGACAGGGTATGCCTACACCTTC
TRBV7-6	TRBJ2-7	TRBD2	few	CASSLAGEQYF	TGTGCCAGCAGCCTAGCGGGGGAGCAGTACTTC
TRBV4-3	TRBJ2-1	TRBD2	-	CASSQDLLAGFNEQFF	TGCGCCAGCAGCCAAGATTTACTAGCGGGTTTCAATGAGCAGTTCTTC
TRBV5-4	TRBJ1-4	-	-	CASSSRQNNEKLFF	TGTGCCAGCAGCTCCCGACAGAATAATGAAAAACTGTTTTTT
TRBV28	TRBJ1-1	TRBD1	few	CASSAQGAVYTEAFF	TGTGCCAGCAGTGCACAGGGGGCCGTGTACACTGAAGCTTTCTTT
TRBV19	TRBJ1-2	-	-	CASSPGTSGYTF	TGTGCCAGTAGTCCTGGGACAAGTGGCTACACCTTC
TRBV10-3	TRBJ2-7	-	-	CAISGGTGAYEQYF	TGTGCCATCAGTGGGGGGACGGGGGCCTACGAGCAGTACTTC
TRBV4-2	TRBJ1-4	TRBD1	-	CASSRGGSNEKLFF	TGTGCCAGCAGCCGAGGGGGCTCTAATGAAAAACTGTTTTTT
TRBV4-2	TRBJ2-2	TRBD1	-	CASSHPTGAGELFF	TGTGCCAGCAGCCATCCGACAGGGGCCGGGGAGCTGTTTTTT
TRBV6-1	TRBJ2-3	TRBD2	-	CASSEEKLLGTSGTDTQYF	TGTGCCAGCAGTGAAGAGAAACTACTGGGGACTAGCGGCACAGATACGCAGTATTTT
TRBV7-9	TRBJ2-5	TRBD1	-	CASSQTGGFETQYF	TGTGCCAGCTCTCAGACAGGGGGCTTCGAGACCCAGTACTTC
TRBV11-2	TRBJ1-4	-	-	CASSYTAPGQVYEKLFF	TGTGCCAGCAGCTACACGGCCCCGGGACAAGTTTATGAAAAACTGTTTTTT
TRBV7-3	TRBJ2-4	TRBD1	-	CASSLGTGRDIQYF	TGTGCCAGCAGCTTAGGGACAGGGAGGGACATTCAGTACTTC
TRBV29-1	TRBJ2-1	-	-	CSVLRSTYNEQFF	TGCAGCGTTCTGCGGAGCACCTACAATGAGCAGTTCTTC
TRBV19	TRBJ2-1	TRBD1	-	CASSIGRTGHNEQFF	TGTGCCAGTAGTATCGGTCGGACAGGGCACAATGAGCAGTTCTTC
TRBV6-5	TRBJ2-7	-	-	CASSPHSSYEQYF	TGTGCCAGCAGTCCACATTCGAGTTACGAGCAGTACTTC
TRBV4-3	TRBJ2-3	TRBD2	-	CASSQDAPGEGWGADTQYF	TGCGCCAGCAGCCAAGATGCGCCTGGGGAGGGCTGGGGGGCAGATACGCAGTATTTT
TRBV27	TRBJ2-7	-	-	CASSLGAIYEQYF	TGTGCCAGCAGTTTAGGGGCGATCTACGAGCAGTACTTC
TRBV6-5	TRBJ2-7	-	-	CASSWGSSYEQYF	TGTGCCAGCAGTTGGGGGTCCTCCTACGAGCAGTACTTC
TRBV2	TRBJ2-3	TRBD2	-	CASSGPAGWTDTQYF	TGTGCCAGCAGCGGCCCAGCGGGATGGACAGATACGCAGTATTTT
TRBV27	TRBJ1-1	-	-	CASSLSQGMEVVTEAFF	TGTGCCAGCAGTTTATCCCAGGGGATGGAGGTCGTCACTGAAGCTTTCTTT
TRBV28	TRBJ2-3	TRBD2	once	CASSGGTSGGIDTQYF	TGTGCCAGCAGTGGGGGAACTAGCGGGGGGATAGATACGCAGTATTTT
TRBV28	TRBJ1-3	-	once	CASSLFDSSGNTIYF	TGTGCCAGCAGTTTATTCGACAGCTCTGGAAACACCATATATTTT
TRBV28	TRBJ1-4	-	-	CASLTRDEMSGEKLFF	TGTGCCAGCCTGACCAGGGACGAAATGTCCGGGGAAAAACTGTTTTTT
TRBV18	TRBJ1-4	TRBD1	-	CASSPPDRTKTNEKLFF	TGTGCCAGCTCACCACCGGACAGGACCAAAACTAATGAAAAACTGTTTTTT
TRBV5-4	TRBJ2-5	-	-	CASSVSRLNRETQYF	TGTGCCAGCAGCGTATCTAGATTAAATAGAGAGACCCAGTACTTC
TRBV6-6	TRBJ1-1	-	-	CASSYSGGTGTEAFF	TGTGCCAGCAGTTACTCGGGCGGGACGGGGACTGAAGCTTTCTTT
TRBV7-9	TRBJ2-1	TRBD2	-	CAERTSGYNEQFF	TGTGCCGAGAGGACTAGCGGCTACAATGAGCAGTTCTTC
TRBV19	TRBJ2-7	TRBD1	-	CASSPGQAYEQYF	TGTGCCAGTAGTCCGGGACAGGCCTACGAGCAGTACTTC
TRBV5-6	TRBJ2-1	-	once	CASSLGPGHNEQFF	TGTGCCAGCAGCTTGGGCCCGGGGCACAATGAGCAGTTCTTC
TRBV7-3	TRBJ1-1	-	-	CASSSGGFTEAFF	TGTGCCAGCAGCTCCGGGGGTTTTACTGAAGCTTTCTTT
TRBV9	TRBJ1-1	-	-	CASSPRSGSVTEAFF	TGTGCCAGCAGCCCCCGGTCGGGGTCGGTAACTGAAGCTTTCTTT
TRBV7-3	TRBJ2-6	-	once	CASSLGWRGANVLTF	TGTGCCAGCAGCTTAGGATGGCGGGGGGCCAACGTCCTGACTTTC
TRBV11-1	TRBJ2-7	TRBD2	-	CASSLLAEAYEQYF	TGTGCCAGCAGCTTACTAGCGGAGGCTTACGAGCAGTACTTC
TRBV13	TRBJ1-2	-	-	CASSLGLGGASDYGYTF	TGTGCCAGCAGCTTAGGCCTCGGAGGGGCCTCTGACTATGGCTACACCTTC
TRBV2	TRBJ2-1	-	-	CASSEGSHNEQFF	TGTGCCAGCAGTGAAGGGAGCCACAATGAGCAGTTCTTC
TRBV2	TRBJ2-1	TRBD2	-	CARDLAGANNEQFF	TGTGCCAGGGACCTAGCGGGAGCTAACAATGAGCAGTTCTTC
TRBV27	TRBJ2-5	TRBD2	-	CASSTQLAGGRETQYF	TGTGCCAGCAGTACACAACTAGCGGGAGGTCGTGAGACCCAGTACTTC
TRBV28	TRBJ1-2	-	-	CASSFRGYLYGYTF	TGTGCCAGCAGTTTCAGGGGCTACCTCTATGGCTACACCTTC
TRBV13	TRBJ1-4	TRBD1	few	CASSLFGTGAEKLFF	TGTGCCAGCAGCCTTTTCGGGACAGGGGCCGAAAAACTGTTTTTT
TRBV28	TRBJ2-1	-	-	CASSPGTEQFF	TGTGCCAGCAGTCCCGGGACCGAGCAGTTCTTC
TRBV27	TRBJ1-1	TRBD1	-	CASSFTGGWGEAFF	TGTGCCAGCAGTTTCACAGGGGGGTGGGGTGAAGCTTTCTTT